These 22 T cell receptor beta chains were all obtained from the same sample, sequenced in a study of radiation and T cells in renal cell carcinoma. The sample's time point: blood 2 weeks post-SBRT. Treatment here: 15 Gy SBRT to primary tumor, nephrectomy 4 weeks later. Repertoires were generated with immunoSEQ multiplex PCR, while TCRdb's copy carries only in-frame clones and drops some. Of roughly 28,000 clones listed, 81% were seen once; the top ten hold about 33%. The sequencing here drew on blood, taken from a patient whose treatment included radiotherapy and nephrectomy. All receptors come from a man aged 55 to 70 with renal cell carcinoma.

The CDR3 loop is CASSAIGTGFEKLFF. The CDR3 coding sequence is TGCGCCAGCAGCGCAATCGGGACAGGGTTTGAAAAACTGTTTTTT. The chain is built from TRBV4-3 and TRBJ1-4, with 9 positions matching TRBD1. The germline V gene encodes CDR1 LGHNA and CDR2 YSLEER. V lost 5 bases to trimming and J lost 7 bases; unmatched junction nucleotides: 8. The CDR3 spans 15 residues.

This chain connects TRBV29-1 to TRBJ1-2; weak D call: TRBD1 (6 bases). V lost 0 bases and J lost 7, with 9 bases in between. The CDR3 extends over 12 amino acids. Germline V CDR1 and CDR2: SQVTM, ANQGSEA. The CDR3 sequence is CSVEDPGVGYTF. The CDR3 DNA reads TGCAGCGTTGAAGATCCAGGGGTTGGCTACACCTTC.

As regards this clone: This CDR3 is also generated by other DNA sequences in the sample. This chain uses TRBV30 with TRBJ2-2; 10 bases are a match to TRBD1. The CDR3 is 14 amino acids. Per germline, CDR1 GTSNPN and CDR2 SVGIG (reference sequence). V lost 3 bases to trimming and J lost 6 bases; unmatched junction nucleotides: 4. The CDR3 is CAWRGQGIAGELFF. The CDR3 region has the DNA TGTGCCTGGAGGGGACAGGGGATCGCCGGGGAGCTGTTTTTT.

This rearrangement joins TRBV5-6 to TRBJ2-5; D is ambiguous. V was cut by 3 bases and J by 8 bases, with 11 bases left in between. The V gene's germline CDR1 is SGHDT and CDR2 YYEEEE. The CDR3 sequence is 12 residues long. Written as DNA, the CDR3 is TGTGCCAGCAGCTCCCTCGGTGGCACCCAGTACTTC. It specifies CASSSLGGTQYF. The variable domain in full, with the rest retrieved from reference TRBV5-6 and TRBJ2-5, is DAGVTQSPTHLIKTRGQQVTLRCSPKSGHDTVSWYQQALGQGPQFIFQYYEEEERQRGNFPDRFSGHQFPNYSSELNVNALLLGDSALYLCASSSLGGTQYFGPGTRLLVL.

The chain links TRBV5-1 to TRBJ2-7; 7 bases are a match to TRBD1. CDR3 length: 16 amino acids. Germline values: CDR1 SGHRS, CDR2 YFSETQ. J lost 0 bases, V lost 3 bases, and 9 bases had no gene match. CDR3 nucleotides: TGCGCCAGCAGCTCGAACCGACAGGGAATCTCCTACGAGCAGTACTTC. Protein product: CASSSNRQGISYEQYF. The full variable domain, its missing parts supplied by reference TRBV5-1 and TRBJ2-7, is KAGVTQTPRYLIKTRGQQVTLSCSPISGHRSVSWYQQTPGQGLQFLFEYFSETQRNKGNFPGRFSGRQFSNSRSEMNVSTLELGDSALYLCASSSNRQGISYEQYFGPGTRLTVT.

This rearrangement joins TRBV6-6 to TRBJ2-7; 9 bases are a match to TRBD2. The trim removed 7 bases at V and 1 base at J, leaving 8 bases unmatched. Germline values: CDR1 MNHNY, CDR2 SVGAGI (reference sequence). This CDR3 spans 15 amino acids. In DNA, the CDR3 is TGTGCCAGCAAGCAGGGCGGGGGGGGTTCCTACGAGCAGTACTTC. Protein product: CASKQGGGGSYEQYF.

The rearrangement uses TRBV5-8 and TRBJ1-5; D is perhaps TRBD1 (5 bases). The V end was cut by 3 bases, the J end by 1 base, with 11 bases between. Germline CDR1 reads SGHTS; CDR2 reads YDEGEE. The length of the CDR3 is 15 residues. In nucleotides, the CDR3 is TGTGCCAGCAGCTGGACGGGGGGGAGCAATCAGCCCCAGCATTTT. It is translated as CASSWTGGSNQPQHF.

This chain uses TRBV6-1 with TRBJ2-7; TRBD2 matches at 7 bases. CDR3 length: 13 amino acids. Germline CDR1 is MNHNS and CDR2 is SASEGT. With 10 bases clipped from V and 3 bases from J, the junction kept 9 bases outside the gene matches. The CDR3 DNA is TGTGCCACCCGGGAGGTGCTAGACTACGAGCAGTACTTC. Translation: CATREVLDYEQYF.

The chain couples TRBV2 to TRBJ2-7; TRBD1 is a possible D gene (6 bases). This CDR3 comprises 12 residues. Germline CDR1 SNHLY, CDR2 FYNNEI. V was clipped by 8 bases and J by 9 bases, with 17 bases between them. CDR3 residues: CASSGTSMMQYF. CDR3 nucleotides: TGTGCCAGCTCCGGGACAAGTATGATGCAGTACTTC.

This chain uses TRBV2 with TRBJ2-7; D is perhaps TRBD1 (5 bases). The V gene lost 1 base and the J gene lost 7 bases, with 5 bases spanning the gap. The CDR3 consists of 11 residues. Germline V lookup: CDR1 SNHLY, CDR2 FYNNEI. This chain's CDR3 is CASSEEGEQYF. In DNA form, the CDR3 reads TGTGCCAGCAGTGAAGAGGGGGAGCAGTACTTC.

In this sample, this clone turned up once. This rearrangement joins TRBV9 to TRBJ2-1, with no clear D. This CDR3 region has 15 residues. Per the germline V gene, CDR1 is SGDLS and CDR2 is YYNGEE. Trimming stripped 0 bases from V and 1 base from J, with 8 bases between. The CDR3 nucleotides are TGTGCCAGCAGCGTAGCAGGAACTTCCTACAATGAGCAGTTCTTC. As protein: CASSVAGTSYNEQFF.

The rearrangement uses TRBV30 and TRBJ1-5; D unclear. The ends were cut back, 5 bases at V and 2 bases at J, with 10 bases in the middle. Germline-derived CDR1 and CDR2 are GTSNPN and SVGIG (reference sequence). This CDR3 comprises 13 residues. CDR3 sequence: CAWGRGGNQPQHF. In nucleotides, the CDR3 is TGTGCCTGGGGCCGAGGTGGCAATCAGCCCCAGCATTTT.

The V gene is TRBV29-1, the J gene TRBJ2-2; 7 bases line up with TRBD2. Germline CDR1 reads SQVTM; CDR2 reads ANQGSEA. V was pared by 7 bases and J by 7 bases, with 12 bases of the junction left unmatched. This CDR3 is 14 amino acids long. Here the CDR3 reads CSARHGGRSGELFF. The CDR3 region has the DNA TGCAGCGCCCGACACGGCGGGAGAAGCGGGGAGCTGTTTTTT.

V usage is TRBV5-1 and J usage is TRBJ2-1; D not certain. The CDR3 consists of 15 residues. The V and J ends lost 1 base and 4 bases respectively, with 12 bases between them. The germline gives CDR1 SGHRS, CDR2 YFSETQ. CDR3 DNA sequence: TGCGCCAGCAGCTTGTTCAACTCGGATTACAATGAGCAGTTCTTC. As protein: CASSLFNSDYNEQFF.

J is TRBJ2-7 and V is TRBV5-1; TRBD2 aligns across 11 bases. The ends lost 5 bases at V and 3 bases at J; junction bases unmatched: 4. The CDR3 has 14 residues. Germline loops: CDR1 SGHRS, CDR2 YFSETQ. In DNA, the CDR3 is TGCGCCAGCAGTGGACTAGCGGGCGGCTACGAGCAGTACTTC. Translation gives CASSGLAGGYEQYF.

V and J are TRBV5-1 and TRBJ2-5, with TRBD2 identical over 7 bases. Germline-derived CDR1 and CDR2 are SGHRS and YFSETQ. The length of the CDR3 is 14 residues. V trimming: 1 base; J trimming: 0 bases; junction bases outside the gene matches: 0. The CDR3 sequence: CASSLSGNQETQYF. CDR3 nucleotide sequence: TGCGCCAGCAGCTTGAGCGGGAACCAAGAGACCCAGTACTTC. Together with reference TRBV5-1 and TRBJ2-5, the CDR3 gives the full variable domain: KAGVTQTPRYLIKTRGQQVTLSCSPISGHRSVSWYQQTPGQGLQFLFEYFSETQRNKGNFPGRFSGRQFSNSRSEMNVSTLELGDSALYLCASSLSGNQETQYFGPGTRLLVL.

This rearrangement joins TRBV30 to TRBJ2-3; D gene unclear. V was clipped by 5 bases and J by 6 bases, with 18 bases between them. This CDR3 comprises 14 residues. Germline V gene lookup returns CDR1 GTSNPN and CDR2 SVGIG (reference sequence). CDR3 sequence reads: CAWLGSTHPDTQYF. In nucleotides, the CDR3 is TGTGCCTGGTTAGGTAGCACCCACCCCGATACGCAGTATTTT.

V gene TRBV11-2 combines with J gene TRBJ2-5, with TRBD2 matching 8 bases. Looked up from germline, CDR1 is SGHAT and CDR2 is FQNNGV. CDR3 length equals 14 residues. The ends lost 2 bases at V and 4 bases at J; junction bases unmatched: 3. CDR3 region: CASSLRGLGETQYF. CDR3 sequence (DNA): TGTGCCAGCAGCTTACGGGGACTAGGAGAGACCCAGTACTTC.

The chain couples TRBV6-1 to TRBJ2-3; D may be TRBD2 (5 bases). Germline CDR1 is MNHNS and CDR2 is SASEGT. Trimming stripped 2 bases from V and 3 bases from J, with 12 bases between. The length of the CDR3 is 15 residues. The CDR3 DNA is TGTGCCAGCAGTGAAAACCGGGGTAAGACAGATACGCAGTATTTT. Protein sequence: CASSENRGKTDTQYF.

This clone was seen a handful of times. The CDR3 DNA follows: TGTGCCAGCAGCGTAGGAGTTAGGAGCGGAGCTAACAATGAGCAGTTCTTC. Translating it yields CASSVGVRSGANNEQFF. The chain uses TRBV9 and TRBJ2-1, with a tentative D call TRBD2 (5 bases). Germline V gives CDR1 SGDLS, CDR2 YYNGEE. The V gene lost 0 bases and the J gene lost 5 bases, with 18 bases spanning the gap. The CDR3 covers 17 residues.

This chain joins TRBV4-1 and TRBJ2-7; D ambiguous. The CDR3 has 11 amino acids. V was cut by 3 bases and J by 7 bases, with 7 bases left in between. Germline CDR1 and CDR2: MGHRA and YSYEKL. This CDR3 is CASSQFKEQYF. The CDR3 nucleotides are TGCGCCAGCAGCCAGTTCAAGGAGCAGTACTTC.

The chain employs TRBV12-5 and TRBJ2-2; unclear D gene. Per the germline V gene, CDR1 is LGHNT and CDR2 is FRNRAP. This CDR3 has 13 amino acids. V lost 3 bases, J lost 6 bases, and 8 bases lay in between. CDR3: CASGFLAAGELFF. DNA of the CDR3: TGTGCTAGTGGTTTCCTCGCGGCCGGGGAGCTGTTTTTT.